A single T cell receptor beta chain is shown here with its context. It lacks a known antigen. Per-nucleotide qualities are absent, and no much larger clonotype sits a single base away. TCR beta CDR3 regions were sequenced from DNA using the immunoSEQ hsTCRbeta Kit. The paper's data handling went like this. TCR sequencing data were analysed with the ImmunoSEQ Analyzer. T cell clonality was calculated on productive rearrangements as 1 minus Pielou's evenness. To measure T cell diversity, the inverse Simpson index was applied to productive templates. T cell density was TCR beta template counts normalized to usable DNA, estimated by amplifying and sequencing housekeeping genes. Two-sided Kruskal-Wallis tests were used to compare TCR metrics across histologic stages. TCRdb holds this immuneACCESS table with in-frame rearrangements only. Some clones are missing; in checked studies, unresolved V genes explain under half, and the rest has no known cause. V, J and clone size are taken as reported in that table, and D and trimming were inferred from the DNA itself. The sample data list thousands of clones, and roughly 80% of these were observed just once. The ten largest clones take up approximately 4% of the sample.

The patients had resection in Japan or China between 2014 and 2017. The histologic diagnosis of each case was independently confirmed on H&E slides by two lung cancer pathologists. To enrich premalignant or tumor cells for nucleic acid extraction, macro-dissection was performed after pathologic assessment. FFPE tissue was used for DNA isolation with the AllPrep DNA/RNA FFPE Kit. The entry originates in a study of immune evolution from preneoplasia to lung adenocarcinoma (dated by TCRdb to the early 2020s). Study-level background: HLA loss of heterozygosity was observed in approximately 7%, 15% and 30% of AIS, MIA and ADC lesions, respectively, and was not observed in any AAH lesions. The immune data were integrated with whole exome sequencing and methylation data obtained from the same cohort of nodules. A total of more than 40 patients contributed TCR sequencing data. Class I HLA alleles were inferred from exome data with POLYSOLVER, and allele-specific HLA loss was detected with LOHHLA. The study used immune gene expression, TCR sequencing and multiplex immunofluorescence to profile the immune contexture of lung adenocarcinoma precursors and invasive adenocarcinoma. Resected precursor lesions (AAH, AIS, MIA) and invasive adenocarcinomas were compared against paired morphologically normal lung tissue. The overall cohort was made up of a few dozen patients with pulmonary nodules who had surgical resection. According to the study, 105 samples were used for TCR sequencing. The sample size depended on which specimens were available, not on a prior power calculation. What the study reported, not specific to this receptor: Clonality was highest in normal lung, while later-stage lesions appeared to show lower clonality but higher T cell density and diversity. Top T cell clone frequencies were highest in normal lung and appeared to decrease progressively from AAH through AIS, MIA and invasive adenocarcinoma. Because all patients were from Japan and China, applicability to Western populations was uncertain. Compared with EGFR-mutant or double wild-type lesions, KRAS-mutant nodules had the highest T cell clonality. The findings rested on association rather than direct causation, and larger cohorts with long-term follow-up and longitudinal biopsies were considered necessary.

This receptor was identified in a person in their sixties with lung adenocarcinoma. The sample taken for sequencing was FFPE invasive lung adenocarcinoma tissue. The cell subset or site label on this specimen signifies: frankly invasive lung adenocarcinoma (ADC).

Here is the DNA: TGTGCCAGCGGGGATTACAATGAGCAGTTCTTC. This encodes CASGDYNEQFF. The chain is made from TRBV6-1 and TRBJ2-1; no D segment can be confidently identified. Via the germline V gene, CDR1 is MNHNS and CDR2 SASEGT. The CDR3 covers 11 residues, taking in both the cysteine and the phenylalanine. This entry keeps only the CDR3 DNA: 33 bases, framed from base 1. Deletion took 8 bases off V and 4 bases off J, with a span of 6 bases between the germline ends.